This record covers a single T cell receptor beta chain. Its specificity is unknown. This sample was included in a study of regulatory T cells in long-lasting Graves disease. Study-level findings and limits: Reduced TCR diversity was observed in persistent Graves' patients versus newly diagnosed patients.

In building TCR beta libraries, iRepertoire HTBI primers were used together with Arm-PCR of CDR3 regions. TCRdb re-called the multiplex PCR reads with MiXCR, one entry per CDR3 protein. The sample has approximately 400,000 distinct CDR3 sequences; 15% to 17% are singletons. The V end was cut by 2 bases, the J end by 0 bases, with 8 bases between. Per germline, CDR1 MNHNS and CDR2 SASEGT. This CDR3 comprises 15 residues. Time point of the sample: newly diagnosed GD, antithyroid drugs for less than 3 months. From PBMCs, RNA was extracted and then used to make the TCR library. This clonotype was obtained from a female donor with Graves disease. This chain joins TRBV6-1 and TRBJ2-1, with unresolved D. The material sequenced was peripheral blood mononuclear cells (PBMCs), taken at new diagnosis, from a patient treated with antithyroid drugs. CDR3 in amino acids: CASSEFDLSYNEQFF. CDR3 DNA: TGTGCCAGCAGTGAATTCGACCTCTCCTACAATGAGCAGTTCTTC.